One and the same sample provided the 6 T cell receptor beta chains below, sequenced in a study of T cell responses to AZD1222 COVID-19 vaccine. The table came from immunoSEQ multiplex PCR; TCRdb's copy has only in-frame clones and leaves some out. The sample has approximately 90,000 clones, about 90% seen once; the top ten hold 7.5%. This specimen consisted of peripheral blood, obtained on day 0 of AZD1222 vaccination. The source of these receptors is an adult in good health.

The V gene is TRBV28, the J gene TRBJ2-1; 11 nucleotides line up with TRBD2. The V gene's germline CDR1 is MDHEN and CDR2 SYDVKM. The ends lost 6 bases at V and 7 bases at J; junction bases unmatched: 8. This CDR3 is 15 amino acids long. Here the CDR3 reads CASSPTLAGENEQFF. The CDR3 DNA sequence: TGTGCCAGCAGCCCCACACTAGCGGGAGAGAATGAGCAGTTCTTC. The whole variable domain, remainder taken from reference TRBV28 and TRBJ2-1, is DVKVTQSSRYLVKRTGEKVFLECVQDMDHENMFWYRQDPGLGLRLIYFSYDVKMKEKGDIPEGYSVSREKKERFSLILESASTNQTSMYLCASSPTLAGENEQFFGPGTRLTVL.

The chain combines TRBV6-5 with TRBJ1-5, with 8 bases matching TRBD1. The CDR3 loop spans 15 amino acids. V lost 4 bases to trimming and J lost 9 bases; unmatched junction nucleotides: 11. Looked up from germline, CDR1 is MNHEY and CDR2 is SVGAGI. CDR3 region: CASSSFQGAITPQHF. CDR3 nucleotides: TGTGCCAGCAGTTCGTTCCAGGGGGCAATCACGCCCCAGCATTTT.

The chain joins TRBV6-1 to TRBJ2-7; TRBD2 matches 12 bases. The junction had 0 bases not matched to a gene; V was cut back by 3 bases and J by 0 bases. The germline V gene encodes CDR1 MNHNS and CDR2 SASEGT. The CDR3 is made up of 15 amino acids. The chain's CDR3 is CASSETSGSSYEQYF. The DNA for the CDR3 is TGTGCCAGCAGTGAGACTAGCGGGAGCTCCTACGAGCAGTACTTC.

CDR3 DNA: TGTGCCAGCAGCTCAGGACAGGAAAGTTGGAGAGAGACCCAGTACTTC. Protein sequence: CASSSGQESWRETQYF. The chain carries TRBV7-9 and TRBJ2-5; 7 nucleotides align to TRBD1. J lost 4 bases, V lost 4 bases, and 12 bases had no gene match. This CDR3 has 16 residues. Germline loops: CDR1 SEHNR, CDR2 FQNEAQ (reference sequence).

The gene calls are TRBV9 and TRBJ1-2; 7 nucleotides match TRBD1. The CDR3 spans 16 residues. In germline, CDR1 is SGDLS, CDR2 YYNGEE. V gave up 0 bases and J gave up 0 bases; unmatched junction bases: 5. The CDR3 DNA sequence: TGTGCCAGCAGCGTAGCTGGGACAGTTACTAACTATGGCTACACCTTC. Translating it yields CASSVAGTVTNYGYTF.

CDR3 sequence: CASSQVARGTGFGNTIYF. The CDR3 nucleotides read TGCGCCAGCAGCCAAGTAGCACGCGGGACAGGGTTCGGAAACACCATATATTTT. J is TRBJ1-3 and V is TRBV4-1, with 9 bases aligning to TRBD1. The CDR3 is 18 residues long. Germline V gene sequence: CDR1 MGHRA, CDR2 YSYEKL. V was pared by 1 base and J by 4 bases, with 11 bases of the junction left unmatched.